Listed here are 11 T cell receptor beta chains from one sample, sequenced in a study of OX40 agonist ivuxolimab in advanced cancers. Sequencing used immunoSEQ multiplex PCR; TCRdb keeps in-frame clones, though not all of them. The data contain about 63,000 clones, 77% of them singletons. Sequenced here: CD4+ or CD8+ T cells sorted from blood, sampled in a trial of the OX40 agonist ivuxolimab. The receptors here all came from an adult with an advanced solid tumor such as melanoma, head and neck, liver or kidney cancer.

This clone was observed a single time. This rearrangement joins TRBV5-4 to TRBJ2-2; 9 nucleotides match TRBD1. Germline V gene data show CDR1 as SGHNT and CDR2 as YYREEE (reference sequence). The V gene end was trimmed by 5 bases and the J gene end by 4 bases; junction bases not matched to a gene: 6. The CDR3 is made up of 15 amino acids. Here the CDR3 reads CASSSGTGLTGELFF. CDR3 DNA sequence: TGTGCCAGCAGTTCCGGGACAGGGCTCACCGGGGAGCTGTTTTTT.

This chain connects TRBV5-4 to TRBJ2-1; no clear D. Germline V lookup: CDR1 SGHNT, CDR2 YYREEE (reference sequence). Trimming pared 0 bases from V and 0 bases from J, leaving 13 bases between. The CDR3 extends over 17 amino acids. Written as DNA, the CDR3 is TGTGCCAGCAGCTTGGGACTTGACCCCCTCTCCTACAATGAGCAGTTCTTC. This sequence encodes CASSLGLDPLSYNEQFF.

CDR3: CASSLGGGVDTEAFF. The DNA of the CDR3 is TGTGCCAGCAGCTTAGGAGGGGGTGTTGATACTGAAGCTTTCTTT. This chain links TRBV5-4 with TRBJ1-1; D may be TRBD1 (6 bases). Germline loops: CDR1 SGHNT, CDR2 YYREEE (reference sequence). The CDR3 is 15 residues long. V was clipped by 2 bases and J by 5 bases, with 16 bases between them. The whole variable domain, remainder taken from reference TRBV5-4 and TRBJ1-1, is ETGVTQSPTHLIKTRGQQVTLRCSSQSGHNTVSWYQQALGQGPQFIFQYYREEENGRGNFPPRFSGLQFPNYSSELNVNALELDDSALYLCASSLGGGVDTEAFFGQGTRLTVV.

The chain employs TRBV2 and TRBJ2-1, with 8 bases matching TRBD2. The ends lost 9 bases at V and 13 bases at J; junction bases unmatched: 14. There are 13 residues in the CDR3. Germline lookup yields CDR1 SNHLY and CDR2 FYNNEI. The CDR3 DNA reads TGTGCCAGTTGCGTCCTTGCGGGAGGTCTTCAGTTCTTC. Amino acids: CASCVLAGGLQFF.

The chain combines TRBV4-1 with TRBJ1-2; a possible D gene is TRBD1 (6 bases). This CDR3 spans 15 amino acids. V was clipped by 1 base and J by 5 bases, with 14 bases between them. Germline V gives CDR1 MGHRA, CDR2 YSYEKL. The CDR3 bases are TGCGCCAGCAGCCAAGTTTGGGGGGCGCGGTATGGCTACACCTTC. It codes for CASSQVWGARYGYTF.

This clone was counted between two and nine times. The chain uses TRBV5-4 and TRBJ2-5, with 8 bases fitting TRBD1. The CDR3 loop spans 14 amino acids. Losses at the gene ends were 5 bases for V and 3 bases for J; bases not matched to a gene: 6. Germline V CDR1 and CDR2: SGHNT, YYREEE (reference sequence). The CDR3 here is CASRPGTGKETQYF. The CDR3 region has the DNA TGTGCCAGCAGGCCCGGGACAGGAAAAGAGACCCAGTACTTC.

This clone was seen ten or more times. The gene calls are TRBV6-6 and TRBJ1-6, with TRBD1 matching over 9 bases. The germline V gene encodes CDR1 MNHNY and CDR2 SVGAGI (reference sequence). CDR3 length: 14 residues. Trimming at V came to 4 bases and at J to 6 bases, leaving 1 base not matched to a gene. CDR3 protein: CASSLDRGNSPLHF. CDR3 bases: TGTGCCAGCAGTTTGGACAGGGGTAATTCACCCCTCCACTTT.

The chain uses TRBV19 and TRBJ2-4; 10 nucleotides align to TRBD1. The J segment lost 3 bases and the V segment lost 4 bases, leaving 6 bases of the junction unmatched. This CDR3 is built from 16 residues. Germline-derived CDR1 and CDR2 are LNHDA and SQIVND (reference sequence). The CDR3 reads CASSTPGTGVKNIQYF. CDR3 DNA: TGTGCCAGTAGTACGCCCGGGACAGGGGTCAAAAACATTCAGTACTTC.

The chain has TRBV7-3 and TRBJ2-1; no definite D call. CDR1 is SGHTA, CDR2 FQGTGA, per germline. CDR3 length: 13 residues. Trimming took 0 bases from V and 9 from J, leaving 9 bases between them. The CDR3 sequence: CASSLTAVSEQFF. The CDR3 nucleotides are TGTGCCAGCAGCTTAACGGCCGTTAGTGAGCAGTTCTTC.

The chain couples TRBV5-1 to TRBJ2-7; D is unclear. CDR3 size: 13 residues. Deletions cut 0 bases from V and 6 bases from J, with 10 bases between. CDR1 is SGHRS, CDR2 YFSETQ, per germline. CDR3 nucleotide sequence: TGCGCCAGCAGCTTGGGGACGGCCCTCGAGCAGTACTTC. Amino acids: CASSLGTALEQYF.

The chain combines TRBV27 with TRBJ1-1; 7 positions agree with TRBD1. The CDR3 is made up of 15 amino acids. Germline V gene lookup returns CDR1 MNHEY and CDR2 SMNVEV (reference sequence). V shed 5 bases and J 5 bases; nucleotides not matched to a gene: 11. CDR3 bases: TGTGCCAGCAGTGAGATGGCAGGGGGTTGGACTGAAGCTTTCTTT. This translates into CASSEMAGGWTEAFF.